This is a list of T cell receptor beta chains from one sample in a study of human T cells and chemical hapten exposure. TCRdb analysed the RACE reads with MiXCR anew, one entry per CDR3 protein. Here the sample spans 82,000 or so distinct CDR3 sequences, 10% to 15% being singletons. The sample in question was whole blood, obtained in connection with sensitization to the hapten diphenylcyclopropenone (DPC). These receptors came from a woman aged 50 to 65 with alopecia areata. Some clones in this sample may be carry-over from other donors' samples. Each CDR3 is given with its conserved first and last residue. A D gene is named only where the DNA matches it firmly. For some rows the clone size is stated as once, few or many, or as a class when expanded; others skip it.

>TRBV5-1|TRBJ2-3|.|many
TGCGCCAGCAGCCGTGGTTCCAGTTCAGATACGCAGTATTTT
CASSRGSSSDTQYF
>TRBV20-1|TRBJ2-1|.|many
TGCAGTGCTAGACCCTACAATGAGCAGTTCTTC
CSARPYNEQFF
>TRBV3-1|TRBJ2-7|.|many
TGTGCCAGCAGCCACGTATCCGAGCAGTACTTC
CASSHVSEQYF
>TRBV20-1|TRBJ1-1|.|many
TGCAGTGCTGAAAAAGGGGGAACTGAAGCTTTCTTT
CSAEKGGTEAFF
>TRBV5-1|TRBJ2-3|.|few
TGCGCCAGCAGCTTGTATAGGGCAGATACGCAGTATTTT
CASSLYRADTQYF
>TRBV20-1|TRBJ2-1|TRBD2|many
TGCAGTGCTAGAGGGGAGAATAGCGGGAGAGAGGGCAATGAGCAGTTCTTC
CSARGENSGREGNEQFF
>TRBV5-4|TRBJ1-2|.|many
TGTGCCAGCAGCTTGAGACTATCGAGATTCTATGGCTACACCTTC
CASSLRLSRFYGYTF
>TRBV7-6|TRBJ1-2|TRBD1|many
TGTGCCAGCAGCTTAGACCCCAGCAGGGGGACATACACCTTC
CASSLDPSRGTYTF
>TRBV4-2|TRBJ2-6|.|.
TGTGCCAGCAGCCAAGGGGCAAGGGGGAAGCAATTGGCTGGGGCCAACGTCCTGACTTTC
CASSQGARGKQLAGANVLTF
>TRBV30|TRBJ1-5|.|many
TGTGCCTGGAGTGTACGATCCGGCAATCAGCCCCAGCATTTT
CAWSVRSGNQPQHF
>TRBV3-1|TRBJ2-7|TRBD1|few
TGTGCCAGCAGCCAAGGACCCAGGGGGCGCGAGCAGTACTTC
CASSQGPRGREQYF
>TRBV7-3|TRBJ1-6|.|few
TGTGCCAGCAGCTTAAGTTCTGGAAATTCACCCCTCCACTTT
CASSLSSGNSPLHF
>TRBV3-1|TRBJ2-5|TRBD1|few
TGTGCCAGCAGCCAAGTCGGCCAGGGGGCGAGGGAGACCCAGTACTTC
CASSQVGQGARETQYF
>TRBV6-5|TRBJ1-1|TRBD1|.
TGTGCCAGCAGTTACACAGACAGGGGGCTGTGGAGAAACACTGAAGCTTTCTTT
CASSYTDRGLWRNTEAFF
>TRBV14|TRBJ2-1|TRBD2|few
TGTGCCAGCAGCCAAGGGGCGGGAGTATCTAAACCTCACAATGAGCAGTTCTTC
CASSQGAGVSKPHNEQFF
>TRBV20-1|TRBJ2-7|.|.
TGCAGTGCTAGTCTAGGACAGCCCTACGAGCAGTACTTC
CSASLGQPYEQYF
>TRBV7-9|TRBJ1-1|TRBD1|many
TGTGCCAGCAGCAGCCAGACAGGGATCACTGAAGCTTTCTTT
CASSSQTGITEAFF
>TRBV20-1|TRBJ1-5|TRBD1|.
TGCAGTGCTAGGTCAGGGGGCGCGGGTCGGCCCCAGCATTTT
CSARSGGAGRPQHF
>TRBV2|TRBJ2-5|.|.
TGTGCCAGCAGTGATGTACCATTAGGAGCGGACCGGCGAGAGACCCAGTACTTC
CASSDVPLGADRRETQYF
>TRBV25-1|TRBJ1-1|.|.
TGTGCCAGCAGAACTCCGGGGAACACTGAAGCTTTCTTT
CASRTPGNTEAFF
>TRBV9|TRBJ2-2|TRBD2|once
TGTGCCAGCAGCCCGGCTAGCGGGACCGTCACCGGGGAGCTGTTTTTT
CASSPASGTVTGELFF
>TRBV5-4|TRBJ1-1|TRBD1|many
TGTGCCAGCAGCCGCGACAGGGTCGACACTGAAGCTTTCTTT
CASSRDRVDTEAFF
>TRBV12-3/TRBV12-4|TRBJ1-5|.|many
TGTGCCTCCGGGGATGGCAATCAGCCCCAGCATTTT
CASGDGNQPQHF
>TRBV29-1|TRBJ2-1|TRBD2|few
TGCAGCGCGCTTAGGACTAGCAGTGAGCAGTTCTTC
CSALRTSSEQFF
>TRBV11-2|TRBJ2-5|.|.
TGTGCCAGCAGCAGGGGATTCCAAGAGACCCAGTACTTC
CASSRGFQETQYF
>TRBV12-3/TRBV12-4|TRBJ2-6|.|.
TGTGCCAGCAGTTTTCCAGGCTCTGGGGCCAACGTCCTGACTTTC
CASSFPGSGANVLTF
>TRBV2|TRBJ2-3|TRBD2|.
TGTGCCAGCAAACTCCTAGCGGGAGGTGGAGATACGCAGTATTTT
CASKLLAGGGDTQYF
>TRBV12-3/TRBV12-4|TRBJ2-7|TRBD1|.
TGTGCCGTTCAAAACCGGGACAGACCTTCCTACGAGCAGTACTTC
CAVQNRDRPSYEQYF
>TRBV19|TRBJ2-3|TRBD2|many
TGTGCCAGTAGTCCTTCGGGACTAGCGGGACTTTTAAGGGAAGATACGCAGTATTTT
CASSPSGLAGLLREDTQYF
>TRBV20-1|TRBJ2-2|.|many
TGCAGTGCTAGAGTGATAAGGGTAGCGAACACCGGGGAGCTGTTTTTT
CSARVIRVANTGELFF
>TRBV7-9|TRBJ1-1|TRBD1|.
TGTGCCAGCAGCTCCCGGGACAGGGGGCCTGAAGCTTTCTTT
CASSSRDRGPEAFF
>TRBV27|TRBJ2-7|TRBD2|many
TGTGCCAGCGGTCGACTAGCGGGGAGAAGCTCCTACGAGCAGTACTTC
CASGRLAGRSSYEQYF
>TRBV20-1|TRBJ1-6|TRBD1|few
TGCAGTGCTAGAGACGACAGGGGGAATTCACCCCTCCACTTT
CSARDDRGNSPLHF
>TRBV3-1|TRBJ1-2|.|.
TGTGCCAGCAGCCAAAATTCGATAAAAGTCATGCACGGCTACACCTTC
CASSQNSIKVMHGYTF
>TRBV29-1|TRBJ2-5|.|few
TGCAGCTTGGACCCTGGGGAGACCCAGTACTTC
CSLDPGETQYF
>TRBV18|TRBJ1-2|TRBD1|.
TGTGCCAGCTCACCACAATTTGGACAGGGACGGTATGGCTACACCTTC
CASSPQFGQGRYGYTF
>TRBV6-6|TRBJ2-1|TRBD2|many
TGTGCCAGCAGTTATCTTGGGACTAGCAGCTACAATGAGCAGTTCTTC
CASSYLGTSSYNEQFF
>TRBV5-1|TRBJ2-3|TRBD1|.
TGCGCCAGCAGCTTGGATCAGGGGGCCGCAGATACGCAGTATTTT
CASSLDQGAADTQYF
>TRBV29-1|TRBJ2-5|.|many
TGCAGCCTCTCCCAGGGAGGCGAGACCCAGTACTTC
CSLSQGGETQYF
>TRBV20-1|TRBJ2-3|.|.
TGCAGTGCTGAACAAGGACACCTCACAGATACGCAGTATTTT
CSAEQGHLTDTQYF
>TRBV5-1|TRBJ1-1|TRBD1|few
TGCGCCAGCAGCAAGAGGACAGGGGCCACTGAAGCTTTCTTT
CASSKRTGATEAFF
>TRBV5-1|TRBJ1-3|.|.
TGCGCCAGCAGCTCAGGACAGATTTCCTCTGGAAACACCATATATTTT
CASSSGQISSGNTIYF
>TRBV7-8|TRBJ2-1|TRBD2|.
TGTGCCAGCAGCCTTAGCGGGTTGAGCTCCTACAATGAGCAGTTCTTC
CASSLSGLSSYNEQFF
>TRBV20-1|TRBJ1-2|.|.
TGCAGTGCTAGTATACCGTCACACTATGGCTACACCTTC
CSASIPSHYGYTF
>TRBV28|TRBJ1-5|TRBD1|.
TGTGCCGGCAGTTTCCGGGACAGGGTCAATCAGCCCCAGCATTTT
CAGSFRDRVNQPQHF
>TRBV29-1|TRBJ1-2|.|many
TGCAGCGTCGCTGGGGGGCCGTCCTATGGCTACACCTTC
CSVAGGPSYGYTF
>TRBV6-2/TRBV6-3|TRBJ1-5|.|.
TGTGCCAGCAGTCACCGGGGGAATCAGCCCCAGCATTTT
CASSHRGNQPQHF
>TRBV5-1|TRBJ1-4|.|.
TGCGCCAGCAGTGCCGGGACAAACTCTGAAAAACTGTTTTTT
CASSAGTNSEKLFF
>TRBV7-9|TRBJ2-1|.|many
TGTGCCAGCAGCTTCTTCTCCTACAATGAGCAGTTCTTC
CASSFFSYNEQFF
>TRBV12-3/TRBV12-4|TRBJ1-6|.|many
TGTGCCAGCAGTCCCAATGCGGGTTCTAATTCACCCCTCCACTTT
CASSPNAGSNSPLHF
>TRBV6-6|TRBJ1-2|.|.
TGTGCCAGCACCCGGGACCGCGTGGGAGCTAACTATGGCTACACCTTC
CASTRDRVGANYGYTF
>TRBV12-3/TRBV12-4|TRBJ2-1|.|few
TGTGCCAGCAGTCCCCGGCGGAGCTCCTACAATGAGCAGTTCTTC
CASSPRRSSYNEQFF
>TRBV29-1|TRBJ1-1|.|.
TGCAGCGCTACCGAGGGCACTGAAGCTTTCTTT
CSATEGTEAFF